These T cell receptor beta chains were read from a single sample in a study of cytomegalovirus exposure and HLA in healthy donors. TCRdb's copy holds only in-frame clones and misses some; the assay was immunoSEQ multiplex PCR. The sample records 100,000 to 150,000 clones, approximately 80% being singletons. What was sequenced was PBMCs. These receptors were collected from a male donor in good health and CMV-seropositive. Each CDR3 is given with its conserved first and last residue. Fields, in order: CDR3 length, J gene, V gene, clone size, D gene, CDR3 DNA, CDR3 protein. A D gene is named only where the DNA matches it firmly. Expanded clones get a size class; other rows say once, few or many, or leave the size out.

len: 14
j_gene: TRBJ1-6
v_gene: TRBV5-6
abundance: -
d_gene: -
CDR3nt: TGTGCCAGCAGCCCGGCAGGGGAGAGGTCACCCCTCCACTTT
CDR3aa: CASSPAGERSPLHF

len: 16
j_gene: TRBJ2-3
v_gene: TRBV7-6
abundance: -
d_gene: TRBD2
CDR3nt: TGTGCCAGCAGCTACCGATTAGCGGGAGGGATGGATACGCAGTATTTT
CDR3aa: CASSYRLAGGMDTQYF

len: 15
j_gene: TRBJ2-7
v_gene: TRBV7-2
abundance: -
d_gene: TRBD2
CDR3nt: TGTGCCAGCAGCGTCACTAGCGGGAGGGCCTACGAGCAGTACTTC
CDR3aa: CASSVTSGRAYEQYF

len: 15
j_gene: TRBJ2-3
v_gene: TRBV4-3
abundance: -
d_gene: -
CDR3nt: TGCGCCAGCAGCCAAGAAAACTCCCCGTCGGATACGCAGTATTTT
CDR3aa: CASSQENSPSDTQYF

len: 13
j_gene: TRBJ2-4
v_gene: TRBV27
abundance: once
d_gene: -
CDR3nt: TGTGCCACCTTGGGCTCCTTGTGGAACATTCAGTACTTC
CDR3aa: CATLGSLWNIQYF

len: 15
j_gene: TRBJ1-6
v_gene: TRBV9
abundance: -
d_gene: TRBD1
CDR3nt: TGTGCCAGCAGCCCCTCGACAGGGCGGACGTCACCCCTCCACTTT
CDR3aa: CASSPSTGRTSPLHF

len: 14
j_gene: TRBJ2-7
v_gene: TRBV7-2
abundance: -
d_gene: TRBD2
CDR3nt: TGTGCCAGCAGCTCTAGCGGGAGGGTTGACGAGCAGTACTTC
CDR3aa: CASSSSGRVDEQYF

len: 14
j_gene: TRBJ2-5
v_gene: TRBV18
abundance: -
d_gene: TRBD2
CDR3nt: TGTGCCAGCTCACCAGCTACGGGAGGGGAGACCCAGTACTTC
CDR3aa: CASSPATGGETQYF

len: 17
j_gene: TRBJ2-5
v_gene: TRBV5-1
abundance: -
d_gene: TRBD2
CDR3nt: TGCGCCAGCAGCTTGGCCGTGCTAGCGGAGGTCCAAGAGACCCAGTACTTC
CDR3aa: CASSLAVLAEVQETQYF

len: 14
j_gene: TRBJ1-1
v_gene: TRBV5-1
abundance: -
d_gene: -
CDR3nt: TGCGCCAGCAGCTTGGACAGGCAGAACACTGAAGCTTTCTTT
CDR3aa: CASSLDRQNTEAFF